This T cell receptor beta chain was observed in a study of glioma-infiltrating T cells after dendritic cell vaccination. TCRdb keeps only in-frame clones here, not all; method: immunoSEQ multiplex PCR. The table records 50,000 to 75,000 clones, 85% to 90% of them present only once. The time point is: after dendritic cell vaccination, including at tumor progression/relapse. Sample: blood, taken after dendritic cell vaccination. The source is a human donor with glioblastoma.

The CDR3 loop is CASSVRRPYEQYF. Written as DNA, the CDR3 is TGTGCCAGCAGTGTCAGGAGGCCCTACGAGCAGTACTTC. This chain uses TRBV2 with TRBJ2-7; D is perhaps TRBD2 (5 bases). Between the trimmed V and J ends, which lost 4 bases and 2 bases, there was a span of 9 bases. The germline CDR1 and CDR2 sequences are SNHLY and FYNNEI. CDR3 size: 13 residues.